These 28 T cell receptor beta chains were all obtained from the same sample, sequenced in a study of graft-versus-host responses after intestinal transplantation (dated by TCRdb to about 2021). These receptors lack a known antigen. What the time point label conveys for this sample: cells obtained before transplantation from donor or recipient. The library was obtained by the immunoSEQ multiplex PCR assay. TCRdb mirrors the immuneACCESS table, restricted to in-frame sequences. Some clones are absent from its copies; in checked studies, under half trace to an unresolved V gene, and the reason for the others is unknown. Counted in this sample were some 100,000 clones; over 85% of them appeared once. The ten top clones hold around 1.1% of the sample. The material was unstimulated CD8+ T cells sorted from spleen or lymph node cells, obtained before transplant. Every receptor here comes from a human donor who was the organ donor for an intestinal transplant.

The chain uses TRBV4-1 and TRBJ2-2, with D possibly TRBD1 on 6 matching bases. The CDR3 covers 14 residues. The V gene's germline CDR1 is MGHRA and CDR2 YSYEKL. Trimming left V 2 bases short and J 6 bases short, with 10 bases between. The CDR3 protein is CASSQTTGSGELFF. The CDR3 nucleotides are TGCGCCAGCAGCCAAACCACAGGGTCCGGGGAGCTGTTTTTT.

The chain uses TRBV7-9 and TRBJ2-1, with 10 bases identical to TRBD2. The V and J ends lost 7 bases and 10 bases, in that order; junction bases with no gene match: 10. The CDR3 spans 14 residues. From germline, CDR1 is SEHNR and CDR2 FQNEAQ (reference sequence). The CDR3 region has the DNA TGTGCCAGCACCCGGGTTAGCGGGGGGACCGAGCAGTTCTTC. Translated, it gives CASTRVSGGTEQFF.

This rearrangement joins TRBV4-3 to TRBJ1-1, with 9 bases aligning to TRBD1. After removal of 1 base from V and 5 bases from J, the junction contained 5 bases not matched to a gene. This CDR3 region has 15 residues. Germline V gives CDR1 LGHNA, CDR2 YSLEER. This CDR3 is CASSQGTGVQTEAFF. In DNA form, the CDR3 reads TGCGCCAGCAGCCAAGGGACAGGGGTGCAGACTGAAGCTTTCTTT.

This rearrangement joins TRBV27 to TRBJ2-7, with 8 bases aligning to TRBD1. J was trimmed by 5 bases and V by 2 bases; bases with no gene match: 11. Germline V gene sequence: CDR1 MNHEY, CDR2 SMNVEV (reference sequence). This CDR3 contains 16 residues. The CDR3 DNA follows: TGTGCCAGCAGTTTAGCCGTCAGGGGGCAGATAGACGAGCAGTACTTC. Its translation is CASSLAVRGQIDEQYF.

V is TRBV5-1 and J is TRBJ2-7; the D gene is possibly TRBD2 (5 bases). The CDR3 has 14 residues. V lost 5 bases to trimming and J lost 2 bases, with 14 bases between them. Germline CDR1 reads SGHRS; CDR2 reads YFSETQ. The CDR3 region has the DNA TGCGCCAGCAGTCTGAGCGGCTCCCCCTACGAGCAGTACTTC. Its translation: CASSLSGSPYEQYF. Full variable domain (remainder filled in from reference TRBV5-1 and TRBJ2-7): KAGVTQTPRYLIKTRGQQVTLSCSPISGHRSVSWYQQTPGQGLQFLFEYFSETQRNKGNFPGRFSGRQFSNSRSEMNVSTLELGDSALYLCASSLSGSPYEQYFGPGTRLTVT.

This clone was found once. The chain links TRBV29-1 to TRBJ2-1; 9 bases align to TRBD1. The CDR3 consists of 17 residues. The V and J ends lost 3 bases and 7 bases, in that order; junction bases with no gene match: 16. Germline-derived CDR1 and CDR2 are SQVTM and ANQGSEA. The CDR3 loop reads CSVEGTGKLRFSNEQFF. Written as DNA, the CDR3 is TGCAGCGTTGAGGGGACAGGGAAATTGCGGTTCAGTAATGAGCAGTTCTTC.

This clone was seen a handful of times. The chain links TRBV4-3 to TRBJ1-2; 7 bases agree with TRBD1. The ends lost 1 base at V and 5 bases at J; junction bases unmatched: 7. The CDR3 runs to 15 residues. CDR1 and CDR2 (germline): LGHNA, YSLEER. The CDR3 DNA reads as TGCGCCAGCAGCCAAGGGGACAGTAGGCCTTATGGCTACACCTTC. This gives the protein CASSQGDSRPYGYTF.

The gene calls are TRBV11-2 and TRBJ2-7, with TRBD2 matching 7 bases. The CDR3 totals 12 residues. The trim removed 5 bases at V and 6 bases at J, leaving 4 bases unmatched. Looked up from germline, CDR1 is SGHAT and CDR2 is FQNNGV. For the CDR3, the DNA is TGTGCCAGCAGCCCACTAGCGAGCGAGCAGTACTTC. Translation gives CASSPLASEQYF. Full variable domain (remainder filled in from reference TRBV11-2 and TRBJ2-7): EAGVAQSPRYKIIEKRQSVAFWCNPISGHATLYWYQQILGQGPKLLIQFQNNGVVDDSQLPKDRFSAERLKGVDSTLKIQPAKLEDSAVYLCASSPLASEQYFGPGTRLTVT.

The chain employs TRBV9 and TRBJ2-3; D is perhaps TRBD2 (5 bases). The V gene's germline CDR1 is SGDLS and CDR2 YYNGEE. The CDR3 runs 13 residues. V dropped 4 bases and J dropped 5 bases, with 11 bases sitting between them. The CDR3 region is CASSSGLQDTQYF. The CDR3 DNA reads TGTGCCAGCAGCTCTGGACTGCAAGATACGCAGTATTTT. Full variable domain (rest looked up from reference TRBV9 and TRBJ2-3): DSGVTQTPKHLITATGQRVTLRCSPRSGDLSVYWYQQSLDQGLQFLIQYYNGEERAKGNILERFSAQQFPDLHSELNLSSLELGDSALYFCASSSGLQDTQYFGPGTRLTVL.

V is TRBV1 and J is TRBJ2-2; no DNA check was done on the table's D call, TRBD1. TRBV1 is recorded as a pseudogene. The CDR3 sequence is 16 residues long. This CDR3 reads CTSSQAAGSGSGELFF. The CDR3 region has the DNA TGCACCAGCAGCCAAGCAGCAGGGTCGGGTTCCGGGGAGCTGTTTTTT.

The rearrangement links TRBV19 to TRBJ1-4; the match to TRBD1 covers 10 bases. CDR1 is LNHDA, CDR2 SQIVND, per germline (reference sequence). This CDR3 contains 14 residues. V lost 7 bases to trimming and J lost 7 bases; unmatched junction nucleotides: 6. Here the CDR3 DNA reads TGTGCCAGTACCTGGACAGGGGGAGGTGAAAAACTGTTTTTT. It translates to CASTWTGGGEKLFF.

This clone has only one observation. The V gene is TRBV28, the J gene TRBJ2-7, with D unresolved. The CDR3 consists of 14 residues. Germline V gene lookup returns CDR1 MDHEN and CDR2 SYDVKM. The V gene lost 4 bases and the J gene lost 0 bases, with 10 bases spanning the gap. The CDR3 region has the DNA TGTGCCAGCAGTTACACAGTCAGCTCCTACGAGCAGTACTTC. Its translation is CASSYTVSSYEQYF.

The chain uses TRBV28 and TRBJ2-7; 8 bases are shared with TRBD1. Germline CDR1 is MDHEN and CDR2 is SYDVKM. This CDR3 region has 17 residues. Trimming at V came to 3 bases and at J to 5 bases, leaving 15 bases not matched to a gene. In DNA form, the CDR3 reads TGTGCCAGCAGTTTGGCTCCCTGGACAGGGTTAAGGGACGAGCAGTACTTC. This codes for CASSLAPWTGLRDEQYF.

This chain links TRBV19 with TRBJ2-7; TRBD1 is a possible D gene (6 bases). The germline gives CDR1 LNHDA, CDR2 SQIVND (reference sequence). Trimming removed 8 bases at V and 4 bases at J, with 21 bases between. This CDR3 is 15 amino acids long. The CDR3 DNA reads TGTGCCAGTGCGGCAGGGGTCCCGGGGACGTACGAGCAGTACTTC. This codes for CASAAGVPGTYEQYF.

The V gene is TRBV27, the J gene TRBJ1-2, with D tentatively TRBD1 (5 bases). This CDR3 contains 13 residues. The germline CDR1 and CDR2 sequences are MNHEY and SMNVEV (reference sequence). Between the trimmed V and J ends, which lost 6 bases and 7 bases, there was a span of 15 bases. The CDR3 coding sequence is TGTGCCAGCAGGGTTATTGGAGGGGTTGGCTACACCTTC. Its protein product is CASRVIGGVGYTF.

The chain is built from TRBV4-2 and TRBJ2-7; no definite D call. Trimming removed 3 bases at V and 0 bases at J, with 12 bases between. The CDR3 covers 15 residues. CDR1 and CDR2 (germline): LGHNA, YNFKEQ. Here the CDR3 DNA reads TGTGCCAGCAGCCAGACTTTAGCAAACTCCTACGAGCAGTACTTC. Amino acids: CASSQTLANSYEQYF.

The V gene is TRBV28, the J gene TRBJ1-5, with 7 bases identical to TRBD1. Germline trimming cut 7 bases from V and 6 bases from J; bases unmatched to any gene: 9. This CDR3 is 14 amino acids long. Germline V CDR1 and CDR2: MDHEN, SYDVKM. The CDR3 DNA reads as TGTGCCAGCAACCCCTCGGACAGGACTCAGCCCCAGCATTTT. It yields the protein CASNPSDRTQPQHF.

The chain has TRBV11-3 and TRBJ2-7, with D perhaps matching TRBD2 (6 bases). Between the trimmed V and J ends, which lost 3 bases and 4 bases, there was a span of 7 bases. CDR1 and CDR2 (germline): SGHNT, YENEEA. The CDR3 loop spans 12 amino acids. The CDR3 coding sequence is TGTGCCAGCAGCTTTGGAGGGTACGAGCAGTACTTC. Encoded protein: CASSFGGYEQYF.

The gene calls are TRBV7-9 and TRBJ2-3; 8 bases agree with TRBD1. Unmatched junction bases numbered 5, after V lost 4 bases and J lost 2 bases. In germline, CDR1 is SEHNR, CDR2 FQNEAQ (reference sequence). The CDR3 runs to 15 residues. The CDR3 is CASSSDRVITDTQYF. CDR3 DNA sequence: TGTGCCAGCAGCTCGGACAGGGTAATCACAGATACGCAGTATTTT.

This chain's CDR3 is CASSALGAGLAGEILETQYF. The CDR3 region has the DNA TGCGCCAGCAGCGCCCTAGGGGCAGGACTAGCGGGAGAAATTCTGGAGACCCAGTACTTC. This chain joins TRBV10-1 and TRBJ2-5; 13 nucleotides match TRBD2. The germline CDR1 and CDR2 sequences are WNHNN and SYGVQD (reference sequence). The V gene end was trimmed by 6 bases and the J gene end by 5 bases; junction bases not matched to a gene: 21. CDR3 length equals 20 residues.

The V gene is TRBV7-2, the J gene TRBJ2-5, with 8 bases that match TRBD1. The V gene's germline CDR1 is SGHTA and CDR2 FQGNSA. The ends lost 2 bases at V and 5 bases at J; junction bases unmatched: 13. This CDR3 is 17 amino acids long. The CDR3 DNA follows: TGTGCCAGCAGCTTACCCCAGGGGGCGGGGCTCGGGGAGACCCAGTACTTC. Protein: CASSLPQGAGLGETQYF.

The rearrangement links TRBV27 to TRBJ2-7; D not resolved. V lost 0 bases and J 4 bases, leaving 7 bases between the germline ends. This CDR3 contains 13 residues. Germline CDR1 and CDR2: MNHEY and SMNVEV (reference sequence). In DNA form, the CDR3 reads TGTGCCAGCAGTTTATCGGGCCGTTACGAGCAGTACTTC. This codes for CASSLSGRYEQYF.

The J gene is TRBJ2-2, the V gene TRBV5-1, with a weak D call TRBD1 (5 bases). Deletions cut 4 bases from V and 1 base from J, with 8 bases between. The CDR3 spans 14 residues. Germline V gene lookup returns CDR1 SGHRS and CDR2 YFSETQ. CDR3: CASSPQGNTGELFF. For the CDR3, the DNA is TGCGCCAGCAGCCCCCAGGGGAACACCGGGGAGCTGTTTTTT. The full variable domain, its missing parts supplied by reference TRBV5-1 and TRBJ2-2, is KAGVTQTPRYLIKTRGQQVTLSCSPISGHRSVSWYQQTPGQGLQFLFEYFSETQRNKGNFPGRFSGRQFSNSRSEMNVSTLELGDSALYLCASSPQGNTGELFFGEGSRLTVL.

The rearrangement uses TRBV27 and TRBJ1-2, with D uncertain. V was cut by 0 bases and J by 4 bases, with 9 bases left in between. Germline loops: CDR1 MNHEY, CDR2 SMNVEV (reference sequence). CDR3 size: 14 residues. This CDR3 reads CASSLSPRFYGYTF. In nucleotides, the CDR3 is TGTGCCAGCAGTTTATCCCCCAGGTTCTATGGCTACACCTTC.

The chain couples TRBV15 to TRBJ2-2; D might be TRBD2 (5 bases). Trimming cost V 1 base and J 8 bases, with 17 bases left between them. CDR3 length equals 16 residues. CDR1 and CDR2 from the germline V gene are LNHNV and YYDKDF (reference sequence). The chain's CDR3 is CATSRGAARALGELFF. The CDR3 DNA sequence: TGTGCCACCAGCAGAGGAGCGGCTAGGGCGCTTGGGGAGCTGTTTTTT. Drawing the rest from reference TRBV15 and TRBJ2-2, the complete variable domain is DAMVIQNPRYQVTQFGKPVTLSCSQTLNHNVMYWYQQKSSQAPKLLFHYYDKDFNNEADTPDNFQSRRPNTSFCFLDIRSPGLGDTAMYLCATSRGAARALGELFFGEGSRLTVL.

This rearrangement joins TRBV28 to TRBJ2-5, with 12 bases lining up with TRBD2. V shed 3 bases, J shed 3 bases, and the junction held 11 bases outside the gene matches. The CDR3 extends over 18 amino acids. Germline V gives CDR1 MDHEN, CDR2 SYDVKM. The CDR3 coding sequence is TGTGCCAGCAGTTTCGTAGGACTAGCGGGATTTAAGGAAGAGACCCAGTACTTC. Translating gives CASSFVGLAGFKEETQYF.

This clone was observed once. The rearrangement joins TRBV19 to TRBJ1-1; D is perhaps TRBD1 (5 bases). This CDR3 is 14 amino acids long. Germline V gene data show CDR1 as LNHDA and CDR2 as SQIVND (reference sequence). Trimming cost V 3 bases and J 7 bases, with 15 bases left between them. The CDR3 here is CASSIIAGPHEAFF. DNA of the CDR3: TGTGCCAGTAGTATCATCGCAGGGCCACATGAAGCTTTCTTT.

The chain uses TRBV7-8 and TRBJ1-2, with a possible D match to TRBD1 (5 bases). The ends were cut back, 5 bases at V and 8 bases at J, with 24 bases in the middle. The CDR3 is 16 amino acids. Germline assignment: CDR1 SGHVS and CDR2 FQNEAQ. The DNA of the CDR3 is TGTGCCAGCAGCCGGAAACCCTCCACTGACAGACCCGGCTACACCTTC. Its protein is CASSRKPSTDRPGYTF. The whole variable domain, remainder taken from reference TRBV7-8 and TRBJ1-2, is GAGVSQSPRYKVAKRGQDVALRCDPISGHVSLFWYQQALGQGPEFLTYFQNEAQLDKSGLPSDRFFAERPEGSVSTLKIQRTQQEDSAVYLCASSRKPSTDRPGYTFGSGTRLTVV.